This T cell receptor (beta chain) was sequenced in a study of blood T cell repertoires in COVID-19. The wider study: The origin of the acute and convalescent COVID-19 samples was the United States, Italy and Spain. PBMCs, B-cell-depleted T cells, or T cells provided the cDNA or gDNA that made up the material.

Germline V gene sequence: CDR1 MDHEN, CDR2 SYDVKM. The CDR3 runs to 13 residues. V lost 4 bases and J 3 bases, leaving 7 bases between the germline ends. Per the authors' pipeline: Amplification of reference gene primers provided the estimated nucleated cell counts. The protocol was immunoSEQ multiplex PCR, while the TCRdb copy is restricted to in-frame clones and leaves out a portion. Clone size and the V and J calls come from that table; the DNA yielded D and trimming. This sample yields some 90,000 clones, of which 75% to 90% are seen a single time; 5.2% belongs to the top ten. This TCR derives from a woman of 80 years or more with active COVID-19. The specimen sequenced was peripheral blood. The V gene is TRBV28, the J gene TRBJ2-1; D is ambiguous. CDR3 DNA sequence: TGTGCCAGCAGTTCCCCCCTCTACAATGAGCAGTTCTTC. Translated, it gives CASSSPLYNEQFF.